This TCR beta chain was profiled in a study of blood T cells in healthy people across ages (dated by TCRdb to between 2015 and 2017). Concerning the study at large: In model experiments, template switching captured about one uniquely barcoded TCR beta cDNA molecule for every two T cells. Age-related changes in TCR beta repertoire diversity were measured in the study by deep sequencing normalized with unique cDNA molecular identifiers. The donors were split into four age groups: young (average around 15 years), middle-aged (about 40), aged (around 67) and long-lived (roughly 77). To avoid experimental bias, donors of different ages were distributed randomly across sequencing lanes. Two additional independent replicas of 1 million unique cDNA reads from the same blood draw were analyzed for two donors (one aged 18 to 29 and one aged 80 or older). Overall study results and their limits: Observed TCR beta diversity per million T cells fell roughly linearly with age, and a significant reduction was already apparent by age around 44. Compared with the aged group, the long-lived group had more naive CD4+ T cells, fewer expanded clones and increased TCR diversity, suggesting age selection. Total diversity estimates from one million sequenced T cells were considered lower bounds and underestimates. Conclusive comparison of naive and antigen-experienced compartments was prevented by the profiling of bulk unsorted PBMCs. Observed TCR beta diversity correlated strongly with the percentage of naive T cells measured by flow cytometry. Because the CMV infection status of the donors was unknown, age-related changes in expanded clonotypes may potentially have been confounded.

In this sample, this clonotype turned up a few times. The antigen it binds to is not known. No base quality information exists; no much larger clone differs at one position. Systemically healthy Caucasian individuals from Russia, 39 in total and aged roughly 6 to 95 years, were included as donors. Each donor gave about 9.7 milliliters of peripheral blood, drawn into EDTA-treated Vacutainer tubes. PBMCs were isolated by Ficoll-Paque density-gradient centrifugation, with at least 7 million obtained per sample. Trizol reagent was used to extract total RNA from the PBMCs, yielding at least 5 micrograms per sample. The percentages of naive CD45RAhigh/CD27high T cells were determined by flow cytometry on a PBMC aliquot from every donor. From the cysteine through the phenylalanine, the CDR3 covers 14 amino acids. Of all the DNA, just the CDR3 is kept, 42 bases in frame from base 1. In the germline V gene (reference sequence), CDR1 corresponds to DFQATT and CDR2 to SNEGSKA.

Libraries were prepared through 5' RACE. TCRdb shows the sequencer as Illumina HiSeq 2500. A second PCR of about 6 to 11 cycles was performed with a sample-barcoded 5' primer and a J-beta primer mix. A template-switch 5' adaptor carrying 12 random nucleotides introduced a unique molecular identifier onto each TCR beta cDNA molecule. At least 2.5 million CDR3-containing paired-end reads were obtained from each sample. First-strand cDNA synthesis was performed from all RNA using the Mint cDNA synthesis kit, with priming by a TRBC-specific oligonucleotide. After uracil-DNA glycosylase treatment, a first 18-cycle PCR used universal primers M1SS and BC2_uni_R on all cDNA. The authors' pipeline ran thus. Normalization of each sample was performed by random selection of 1 million high-quality reads, each carrying a distinct molecular identifier. Reads with shared molecular identifiers were discarded instead of being binned into consensus sequences. MiTCR, with a Q25 quality threshold and the strictest error-elimination algorithm, was used for CDR3 identification, clonotype clustering and error correction. A nonparametric unseen species model using Euler transformation provided a lower-bound estimate of total TCR beta diversity. In TCRdb, the public reads were trimmed at Q25 with fastp and aligned with MiXCR, with productive beta chains retained. Identical CDR3 protein sequences are pooled into one entry, listed with their most common genes and DNA. The V and J calls and clone size are TCRdb's, not the authors'. Present in this sample are about a million distinct CDR3 sequences, 51% of which were seen just once. The ten largest clones capture around 21% of the sample.

This clonotype was obtained from an older woman in good health. The rearrangement combines TRBV20-1 with TRBJ2-5; 8 central bases correspond to TRBD2. The end of the DNA fits TRBJ2-7 better, so the J call may be wrong. Sample: blood. The CDR3 in this case is CSAEAGDPAYEQYF. The DNA is TGCAGTGCTGAAGCGGGAGATCCTGCCTACGAGCAGTACTTC.